The 9 T cell receptor beta chains reported below all come from one sample, sequenced in a study of read filtering for tumor transcriptome and immune sequencing. The library was built from about 400 ng RNA with molecular barcoded adaptors for alpha/delta and beta/gamma chains. TCRdb passed the reads through MiXCR, listing each CDR3 protein once. The table lists about 19,000 distinct CDR3 sequences, more than 20% of them singletons. The sample was a population of CD138-negative cells sorted from bone marrow. These receptors were taken from a donor aged 40 or over with multiple myeloma.

Details on this clonotype: Given a much more abundant clone one base away, this may be a read error. This chain uses TRBV28 with TRBJ2-1; 7 bases agree with TRBD1. Germline lookup yields CDR1 MDHEN and CDR2 SYDVKM. This CDR3 is built from 21 residues. The trim removed 1 base at V and 9 bases at J, leaving 27 bases unmatched. The CDR3 sequence is CASSLYMPPIGGAMNSSEQFF. The CDR3 bases are TGTGCCAGCAGTTTATATATGCCCCCAATAGGGGGCGCGATGAATAGCAGTGAGCAGTTCTTC.

This clonotype has ten or more counts. The gene calls are TRBV28 and TRBJ2-5, with 7 nucleotides matching TRBD1. Per the germline V gene, CDR1 is MDHEN and CDR2 is SYDVKM. V was clipped by 5 bases and J by 1 base; unmatched bases: 1. This CDR3 is 13 amino acids long. The CDR3 region is CASSPGGQETQYF. In nucleotides, the CDR3 is TGTGCCAGCAGTCCAGGGGGCCAAGAGACCCAGTACTTC.

The V gene is TRBV20-1, the J gene TRBJ2-3, with D maybe TRBD1 (6 bases). The V end was cut by 1 base, the J end by 2 bases, with 7 bases between. The germline V gene has CDR1 DFQATT and CDR2 SNEGSKA (reference sequence). The length of the CDR3 is 13 residues. The CDR3 is CSARGQDTDTQYF. The CDR3 region has the DNA TGCAGTGCTAGAGGACAGGACACAGATACGCAGTATTTT.

This clonotype qualifies as medium-sized. The CDR3 reads CASSFYPSSYNEQFF. The CDR3 region has the DNA TGCGCCAGCAGCTTTTACCCGAGCTCCTACAATGAGCAGTTCTTC. The rearrangement uses TRBV5-1 and TRBJ2-1, with D uncertain. The germline gives CDR1 SGHRS, CDR2 YFSETQ. The germline V and J ends were trimmed by 2 bases and 0 bases, with 9 bases remaining between them. This CDR3 region has 15 residues.

The genes are TRBV3-1 and TRBJ2-5, with a possible D match to TRBD2 (5 bases). Germline V gene lookup returns CDR1 LGHDT and CDR2 YNNKEL (reference sequence). This CDR3 spans 14 amino acids. V was pared by 0 bases and J by 7 bases, with 12 bases between. CDR3 DNA: TGTGCCAGCAGCCAAGATCTGGTAGCGAGGACCCAGTACTTC. Translating gives CASSQDLVARTQYF.

This clonotype showed up many times. This chain links TRBV20-1 with TRBJ2-1, with D possibly being TRBD2 (6 bases). The CDR3 totals 15 residues. With 0 bases removed from V and 6 bases from J, the gap between germline ends came to 15 bases. Germline assignment: CDR1 DFQATT and CDR2 SNEGSKA (reference sequence). CDR3 DNA sequence: TGCAGTGCTAGAGAGGCGCGGGAAAGCATCAATGAGCAGTTCTTC. Translating it yields CSAREARESINEQFF.

The rearrangement links TRBV20-1 to TRBJ2-3, with 8 bases lining up with TRBD1. J gave up 0 bases and V 3 bases, and 5 bases lay outside the gene matches. Germline-derived CDR1 and CDR2 are DFQATT and SNEGSKA (reference sequence). This CDR3 region has 15 residues. CDR3 coding DNA: TGCAGTGCTAGGACAGGGGACCAGAGCACAGATACGCAGTATTTT. Translating it yields CSARTGDQSTDTQYF.

The table lists this clonotype with many counts. The CDR3 loop reads CASNRDGNTEAFF. CDR3 DNA: TGTGCCAGCAACCGGGACGGGAACACTGAAGCTTTCTTT. This rearrangement joins TRBV25-1 to TRBJ1-1; D may be TRBD1 (5 bases). The germline V gene encodes CDR1 MGHDK and CDR2 SYGVNS. V lost 7 bases and J lost 1, with 10 bases in between. The CDR3 totals 13 residues.

In this sample, this clonotype turned up many times. The germline gene is not matched at one end of the junction; a read error may be the cause. This chain uses TRBV28 with TRBJ2-6, with TRBD2 matching 7 bases. This CDR3 is built from 12 residues. Germline-derived CDR1 and CDR2 are MDHEN and SYDVKM. As DNA, the CDR3 is TGTGCCTCAGGTTGGGGGGGCAACGTCCTGACTTTC. This translates into CASGWGGNVLTF.